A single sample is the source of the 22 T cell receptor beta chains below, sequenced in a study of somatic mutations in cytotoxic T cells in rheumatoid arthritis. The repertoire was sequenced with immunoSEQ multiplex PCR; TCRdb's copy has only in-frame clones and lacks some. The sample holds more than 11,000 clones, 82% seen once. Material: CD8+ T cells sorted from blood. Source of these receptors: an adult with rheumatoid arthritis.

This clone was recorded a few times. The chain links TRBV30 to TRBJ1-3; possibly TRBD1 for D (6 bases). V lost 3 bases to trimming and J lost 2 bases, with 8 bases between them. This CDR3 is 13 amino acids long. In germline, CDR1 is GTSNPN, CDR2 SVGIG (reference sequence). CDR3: CAWRGGTGNTIYF. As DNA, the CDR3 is TGTGCCTGGAGAGGGGGAACTGGAAACACCATATATTTT. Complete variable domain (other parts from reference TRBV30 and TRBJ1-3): SQTIHQWPATLVQPVGSPLSLECTVEGTSNPNLYWYRQAAGRGLQLLFYSVGIGQISSEVPQNLSASRPQDRQFILSSKKLLLSDSGFYLCAWRGGTGNTIYFGEGSWLTVV.

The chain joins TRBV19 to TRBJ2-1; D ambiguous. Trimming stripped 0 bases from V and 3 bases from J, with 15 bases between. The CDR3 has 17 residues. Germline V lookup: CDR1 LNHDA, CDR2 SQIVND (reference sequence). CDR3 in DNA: TGTGCCAGTAGTATAGATCTGGTAGGAGTGAGCTACAATGAGCAGTTCTTC. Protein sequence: CASSIDLVGVSYNEQFF. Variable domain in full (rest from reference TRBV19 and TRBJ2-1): DGGITQSPKYLFRKEGQNVTLSCEQNLNHDAMYWYRQDPGQGLRLIYYSQIVNDFQKGDIAEGYSVSREKKESFPLTVTSAQKNPTAFYLCASSIDLVGVSYNEQFFGPGTRLTVL.

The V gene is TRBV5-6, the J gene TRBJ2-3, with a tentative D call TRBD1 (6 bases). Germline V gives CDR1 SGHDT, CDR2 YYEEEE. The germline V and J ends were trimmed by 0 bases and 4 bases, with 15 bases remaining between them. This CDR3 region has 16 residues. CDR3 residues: CASSLADSLPADTQYF. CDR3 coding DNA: TGTGCCAGCAGCTTGGCGGACAGTCTTCCCGCAGATACGCAGTATTTT.

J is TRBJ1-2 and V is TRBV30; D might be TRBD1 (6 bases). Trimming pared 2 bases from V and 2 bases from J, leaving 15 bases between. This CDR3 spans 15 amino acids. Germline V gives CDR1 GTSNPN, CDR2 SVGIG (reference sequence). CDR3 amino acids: CAWSIPGQPNYGYTF. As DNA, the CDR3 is TGTGCCTGGAGTATCCCGGGACAACCAAACTATGGCTACACCTTC.

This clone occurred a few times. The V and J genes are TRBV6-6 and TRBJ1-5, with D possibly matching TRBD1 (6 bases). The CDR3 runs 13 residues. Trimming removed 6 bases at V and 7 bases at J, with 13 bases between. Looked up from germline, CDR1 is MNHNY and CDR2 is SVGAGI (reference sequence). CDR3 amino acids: CASRIQQGQPQHF. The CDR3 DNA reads TGTGCCAGCAGGATACAGCAGGGGCAGCCCCAGCATTTT.

CDR3 DNA: TGTGCCAGTAGTATTGCAGGGCAGGGGGCAATCGCCGACACATACAATGAGCAGTTCTTC. This codes for CASSIAGQGAIADTYNEQFF. The rearrangement links TRBV19 to TRBJ2-1; 8 positions match TRBD1. Germline loops: CDR1 LNHDA, CDR2 SQIVND (reference sequence). This CDR3 comprises 20 residues. V lost 3 bases, J lost 4 bases, and 20 bases stayed unmatched.

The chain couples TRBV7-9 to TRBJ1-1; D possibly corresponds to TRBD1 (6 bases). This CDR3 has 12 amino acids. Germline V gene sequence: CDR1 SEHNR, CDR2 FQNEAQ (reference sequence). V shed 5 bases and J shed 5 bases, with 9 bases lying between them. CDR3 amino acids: CASSKDSTEAFF. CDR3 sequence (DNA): TGTGCCAGCAGCAAGGACAGTACTGAAGCTTTCTTT.

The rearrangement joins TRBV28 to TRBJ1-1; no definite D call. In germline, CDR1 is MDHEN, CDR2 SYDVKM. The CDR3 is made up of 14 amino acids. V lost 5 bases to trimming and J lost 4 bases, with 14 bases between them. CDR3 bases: TGTGCCAGCAGTCACCGGATTGGTGGCACTGAAGCTTTCTTT. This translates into CASSHRIGGTEAFF.

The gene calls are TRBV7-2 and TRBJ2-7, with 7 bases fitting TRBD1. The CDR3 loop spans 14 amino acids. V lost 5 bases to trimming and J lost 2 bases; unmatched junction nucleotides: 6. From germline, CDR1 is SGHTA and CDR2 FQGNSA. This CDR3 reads CASSMTGSTYEQYF. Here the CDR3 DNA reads TGTGCCAGCAGCATGACAGGGTCGACCTACGAGCAGTACTTC.

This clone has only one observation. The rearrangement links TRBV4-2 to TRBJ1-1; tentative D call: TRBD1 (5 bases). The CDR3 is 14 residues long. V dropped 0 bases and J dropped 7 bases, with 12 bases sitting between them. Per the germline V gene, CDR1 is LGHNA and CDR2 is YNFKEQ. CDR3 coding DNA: TGTGCCAGCAGCCAAGATTGGAGGGGCTTTGAAGCTTTCTTT. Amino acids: CASSQDWRGFEAFF.

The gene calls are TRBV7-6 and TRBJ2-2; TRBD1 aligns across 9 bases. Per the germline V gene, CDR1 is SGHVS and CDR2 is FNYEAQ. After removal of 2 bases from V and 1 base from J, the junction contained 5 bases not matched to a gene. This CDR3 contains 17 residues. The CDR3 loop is CASSLPSGQGNTGELFF. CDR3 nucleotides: TGTGCCAGCAGCTTACCCTCGGGACAGGGGAACACCGGGGAGCTGTTTTTT. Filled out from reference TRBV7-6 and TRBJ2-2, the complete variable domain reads GAGVSQSPRYKVTKRGQDVALRCDPISGHVSLYWYRQALGQGPEFLTYFNYEAQQDKSGLPNDRFSAERPEGSISTLTIQRTEQRDSAMYRCASSLPSGQGNTGELFFGEGSRLTVL.

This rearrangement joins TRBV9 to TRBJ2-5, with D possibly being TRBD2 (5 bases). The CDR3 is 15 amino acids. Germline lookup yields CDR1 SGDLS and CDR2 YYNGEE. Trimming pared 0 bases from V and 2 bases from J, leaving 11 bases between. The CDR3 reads CASSVGNGIQETQYF. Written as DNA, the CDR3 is TGTGCCAGCAGCGTAGGGAACGGGATACAAGAGACCCAGTACTTC.

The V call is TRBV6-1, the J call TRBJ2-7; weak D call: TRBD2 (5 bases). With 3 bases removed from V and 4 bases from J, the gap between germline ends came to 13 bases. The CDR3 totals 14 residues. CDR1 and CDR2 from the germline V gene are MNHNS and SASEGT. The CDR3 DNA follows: TGTGCCAGCAGTGACCGCGGCGGGCCTTACGAGCAGTACTTC. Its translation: CASSDRGGPYEQYF.

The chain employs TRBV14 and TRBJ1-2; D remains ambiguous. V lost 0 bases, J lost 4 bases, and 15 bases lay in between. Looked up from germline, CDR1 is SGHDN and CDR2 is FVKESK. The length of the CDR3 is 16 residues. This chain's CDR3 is CASSQDRKKTVYGYTF. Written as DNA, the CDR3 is TGTGCCAGCAGCCAAGATAGGAAAAAGACGGTCTATGGCTACACCTTC. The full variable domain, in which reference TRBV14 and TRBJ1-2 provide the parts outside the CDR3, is EAGVTQFPSHSVIEKGQTVTLRCDPISGHDNLYWYRRVMGKEIKFLLHFVKESKQDESGMPNNRFLAERTGGTYSTLKVQPAELEDSGVYFCASSQDRKKTVYGYTFGSGTRLTVV.

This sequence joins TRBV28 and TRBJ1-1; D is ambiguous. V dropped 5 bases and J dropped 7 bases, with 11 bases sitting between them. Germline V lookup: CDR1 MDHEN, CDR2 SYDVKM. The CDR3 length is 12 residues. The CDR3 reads CASSTDDGEAFF. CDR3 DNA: TGTGCCAGCAGTACGGACGACGGTGAAGCTTTCTTT.

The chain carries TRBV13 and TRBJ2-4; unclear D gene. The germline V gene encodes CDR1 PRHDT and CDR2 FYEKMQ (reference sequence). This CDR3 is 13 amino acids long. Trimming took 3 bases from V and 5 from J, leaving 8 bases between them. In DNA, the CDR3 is TGTGCCAGCAGCTTGACACCAGAAAACATTCAGTACTTC. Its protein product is CASSLTPENIQYF.

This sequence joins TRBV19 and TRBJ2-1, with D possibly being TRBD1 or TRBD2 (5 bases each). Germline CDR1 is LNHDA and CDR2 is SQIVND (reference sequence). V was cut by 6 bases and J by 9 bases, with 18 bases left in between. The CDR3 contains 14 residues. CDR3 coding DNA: TGTGCCAGTAGCCCCGGGAACTTAAGGGGTGAGCAGTTCTTC. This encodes CASSPGNLRGEQFF.

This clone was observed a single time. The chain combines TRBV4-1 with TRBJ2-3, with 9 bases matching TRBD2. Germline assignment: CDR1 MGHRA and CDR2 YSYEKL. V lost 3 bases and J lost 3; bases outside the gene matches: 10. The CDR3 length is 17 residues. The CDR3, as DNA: TGCGCCAGCAGCCACCCCGGGCAGCGGGGGGAAACAGATACGCAGTATTTT. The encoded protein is CASSHPGQRGETDTQYF.

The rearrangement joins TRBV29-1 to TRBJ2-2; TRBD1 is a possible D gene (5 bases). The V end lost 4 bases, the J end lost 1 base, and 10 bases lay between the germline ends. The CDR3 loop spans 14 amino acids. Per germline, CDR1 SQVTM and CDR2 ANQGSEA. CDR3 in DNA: TGCAGCGTTGGAGACAGTTGGAACACCGGGGAGCTGTTTTTT. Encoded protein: CSVGDSWNTGELFF.

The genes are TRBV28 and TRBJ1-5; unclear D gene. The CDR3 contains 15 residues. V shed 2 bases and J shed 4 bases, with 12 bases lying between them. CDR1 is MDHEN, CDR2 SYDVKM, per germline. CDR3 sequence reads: CASSLAGVHNQPQHF. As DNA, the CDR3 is TGTGCCAGCAGTTTAGCCGGGGTCCATAATCAGCCCCAGCATTTT.

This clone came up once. This chain's CDR3 is CASSVRNYGYTF. In DNA, the CDR3 is TGTGCCAGCAGCGTAAGAAACTATGGCTACACCTTC. The chain uses TRBV9 and TRBJ1-2; no clear D gene. CDR1 SGDLS and CDR2 YYNGEE come from the germline V gene. This CDR3 comprises 12 residues. The ends were cut back, 1 base at V and 2 bases at J, with 3 bases in the middle.

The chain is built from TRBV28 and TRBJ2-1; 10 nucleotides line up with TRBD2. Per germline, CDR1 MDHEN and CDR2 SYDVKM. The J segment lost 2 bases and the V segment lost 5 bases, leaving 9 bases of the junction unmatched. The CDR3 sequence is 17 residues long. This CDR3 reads CASSPHRSGRPYNEQFF. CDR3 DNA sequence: TGTGCCAGCAGTCCCCACCGTAGCGGGAGGCCCTACAATGAGCAGTTCTTC.